These T cell receptor beta chains were read from a single sample in a study of cytomegalovirus exposure and HLA in healthy donors. Produced via immunoSEQ multiplex PCR; TCRdb's table is partial and in-frame only. This specimen shows fewer than 200,000 clones; the ten leading clones hold about 6.5%. Sequencing was done on a sample of PBMCs. The source of these receptors is a man aged 25-45 years in good health and CMV-seronegative. Both conserved end residues are part of each CDR3. The order of the fields is V gene, D gene, J gene, CDR3 DNA, CDR3 protein. D genes are given only for firm matches.

TRBV19,NA,TRBJ1-2,TGTGCCAGTAGTATAGTTTTCCGGACAATGACTAACTATGGCTACACCTTC,CASSIVFRTMTNYGYTF
TRBV29-1,NA,TRBJ2-1,TGCAGCGTTGAAGTCCTATACAATGAGCAGTTCTTC,CSVEVLYNEQFF
TRBV6-1,NA,TRBJ2-7,TGTGCCAGCAGTGAACTCACAGGGCCCCAGACAGGATACGAGCAGTACTTC,CASSELTGPQTGYEQYF
TRBV13,TRBD1,TRBJ2-2,TGTGCCAGCAGCTTGGGGGACAGCACCGGGGAACTGTTTTTT,CASSLGDSTGELFF
TRBV4-1,TRBD2,TRBJ2-5,TGCGCTAGCAGCCAAGGGACTAGCGGGATAGTAGAGACCCAGTACTTC,CASSQGTSGIVETQYF
TRBV4-1,NA,TRBJ2-1,TGCGCCAGCAGCTATTCGACAGGCAATGAGCAGTTCTTC,CASSYSTGNEQFF
TRBV7-8,TRBD2,TRBJ2-2,TGTGCCAGCAGCTTAGGGTTCGGGACTAGATTTCAACACGGGGAGCTGTTTTTT,CASSLGFGTRFQHGELFF
TRBV5-1,NA,TRBJ1-1,TGCGCCAGCAGCTTGGATCGGGGAACCCAAGCTTTCTTT,CASSLDRGTQAFF
TRBV5-5,TRBD2,TRBJ2-6,TGTGCCAGCAGCTTGGGACTAGCGGGGCTCTCTGGGGCCAACGTCCTGACTTTC,CASSLGLAGLSGANVLTF
TRBV28,TRBD2,TRBJ2-7,TGTGCCAGCAGACCCCCTAGCGGAAGCTACGAGCAGTACTTC,CASRPPSGSYEQYF
TRBV21-1,NA,TRBJ1-2,TGTGCCAGCAGCACGGGGGACAGGGGATGTTATGGCTACACCTTC,CASSTGDRGCYGYTF
TRBV19,NA,TRBJ1-3,TGTGCCAGTAGTATAGCGACAGTCTCTGGAAACACCATATATTTT,CASSIATVSGNTIYF
TRBV6-5,TRBD1,TRBJ1-4,TGTGCCAGCAGTTACGACCGGGACAGGGTGAATGAAAAACTGTTTTTT,CASSYDRDRVNEKLFF
TRBV27,TRBD1,TRBJ1-4,TGTGCCAGCAGTCCCCGGACAGGGTGGGAAGAAAAACTGTTTTTT,CASSPRTGWEEKLFF
TRBV13,NA,TRBJ1-6,TGTGCCAGCAGTCAAAATTCACCCCTCCACTTT,CASSQNSPLHF
TRBV5-1,TRBD2,TRBJ2-4,TGCGCCAGCAGCTTGAGGCGGTTCTCGGGGGGGGACATTCAGTACTTC,CASSLRRFSGGDIQYF
TRBV5-5,NA,TRBJ1-2,TGTGCCAGCAGCCTCATACAGGGTAGGGGCTATGGCTACACCTTC,CASSLIQGRGYGYTF
TRBV11-3,NA,TRBJ1-4,TGTGCCAGCAGCTTAGATCCCGGGGGGAGTGCAACTAATGAAAAACTGTTTTTT,CASSLDPGGSATNEKLFF
TRBV11-3,TRBD1,TRBJ2-7,TGTGCCAGCAGCTTAGAGGGACAGTTAAACTACGAGCAGTACTTC,CASSLEGQLNYEQYF
TRBV7-8,TRBD1,TRBJ2-7,TGTGCCAGCAGCTTTGGGACAGGGTCCTACGAGCAGTACTTC,CASSFGTGSYEQYF
TRBV25-1,TRBD1,TRBJ2-7,TGTGCCAGCAGTGAGGTCGGGACAGCCACCTACGAGCAGTACTTC,CASSEVGTATYEQYF
TRBV4-1,NA,TRBJ2-1,TGCGCCAGCAGCCAACTTCGGAATGAGCAGTTCTTC,CASSQLRNEQFF
TRBV4-3,NA,TRBJ2-4,TGCGCCAGCAGCCAATCCCTTCAACTTCGGAACATTCAGTACTTC,CASSQSLQLRNIQYF
TRBV5-1,TRBD1,TRBJ2-1,TGCGCCAGCAGTCCGGGACAGGGCTACAATGAGCAGTTCTTC,CASSPGQGYNEQFF
TRBV7-9,TRBD1,TRBJ2-7,TGTGCCAGCAGTCCCGGGACAGCAACTTGGGAGCAGTACTTC,CASSPGTATWEQYF
TRBV9,NA,TRBJ2-7,TGTGCCAGCAGCCTCGCGGATGGGAGCTCCTACGAGCAGTACTTC,CASSLADGSSYEQYF
TRBV19,NA,TRBJ2-3,TGTGCCAGTAGTACGCAAACGACCGTCACAGATACGCGGTATTTT,CASSTQTTVTDTRYF
TRBV28,NA,TRBJ2-4,TGTGCCAGCAGTTTACCTCTAGCCAAAAACATTCAGTACTTC,CASSLPLAKNIQYF
TRBV6-4,NA,TRBJ2-1,TGTGCCAGCAGTCCACTCCCTTTTGGCGGAACCAGCTCCTACAATGAGCAGTTCTTC,CASSPLPFGGTSSYNEQFF
TRBV11-2,TRBD2,TRBJ2-2,TGTGCCAGCAGCTTAGATAACCCCGCTGGCGGGAGTACTACCGGGGAGCTGTTTTTT,CASSLDNPAGGSTTGELFF
TRBV11-2,NA,TRBJ2-7,TGTGCCAGCAGCTTAGTGGCTGGGCAGGGCGAGCAGTACTTC,CASSLVAGQGEQYF
TRBV5-6,NA,TRBJ1-2,TGTGCCAGCAGCCCCGGTGGAGGGTTCGACTATGGCTACACCTTC,CASSPGGGFDYGYTF
TRBV7-7,TRBD2,TRBJ2-1,TGTGCCAGCAGCCCCGAGTTCGGGGGGATCTATGAGCAGTTCTTC,CASSPEFGGIYEQFF
TRBV6-4,NA,TRBJ1-2,TGTGCCAGCAGTGACGTGGAGGGTCTGGTCTATGGCTACACCTTC,CASSDVEGLVYGYTF
TRBV5-4,TRBD1,TRBJ2-2,TGTGCCAGCAGCTTGGTCCTCGGACAAGGGGGCAAAGGGGAGCTGTTTTTT,CASSLVLGQGGKGELFF
TRBV28,NA,TRBJ1-2,TGTGCCAGCAGTTCGGGGGGCAGGGACTATGGCTACACCTTC,CASSSGGRDYGYTF
TRBV27,TRBD2,TRBJ2-3,TGTGCCAGCAGTTTCGGACTAGCGGGAGGGCCTCGTACAGATACGCAGTATTTT,CASSFGLAGGPRTDTQYF
TRBV6-5,TRBD1,TRBJ2-1,TGTGCCAGCAGTTACCAGGGACAGGGTAACAATGAGCAGTTCTTC,CASSYQGQGNNEQFF
TRBV5-4,TRBD2,TRBJ2-7,TGTGCCAGCAGCCCCTGGCGGGGGGGCGGGTACGAGCAGTACTTC,CASSPWRGGGYEQYF
TRBV4-3,NA,TRBJ2-6,TGCGCCAGCAGCCAAGAGCTCCTACAGGGCTCTGGGGCCAACGTCCTGACTTTC,CASSQELLQGSGANVLTF
TRBV30,NA,TRBJ1-2,TGTGCCTGGAGACAGGGTCTTGGCTACACCTTC,CAWRQGLGYTF
TRBV19,TRBD2,TRBJ2-3,TGTGCCAGTAGTAAGCCCGGGTATAGCGGGGGAGACACAGATACGCAGTATTTT,CASSKPGYSGGDTDTQYF
TRBV28,NA,TRBJ2-3,TGTGCCAGCAGTTTATCACCCCCTGGCACGCAGTATTTT,CASSLSPPGTQYF
TRBV2,NA,TRBJ1-3,TGTGCCAGCAGTGAGGCAGGGAACTCTGGAAACACCATATATTTT,CASSEAGNSGNTIYF
TRBV7-2,TRBD2,TRBJ2-1,TGTGCCAGCAGCTCTCGACTAGCGGGGGGAGGGAATGAGCAGTTCTTC,CASSSRLAGGGNEQFF
TRBV7-3,NA,TRBJ2-2,TGTGCCAGCAGCTTAAGTCTGGGGCTGGGGACCGGGGAGCTGTTTTTT,CASSLSLGLGTGELFF
TRBV7-3,NA,TRBJ2-3,TGTGCCAGCACTCCTAACGGGTTCACAGATACGCAGTATTTT,CASTPNGFTDTQYF
TRBV6-5,NA,TRBJ2-2,TGTGCCAGCAGGCTCCACAGCTCCGGGGAGCTGTTTTTT,CASRLHSSGELFF
TRBV7-2,TRBD2,TRBJ2-7,TGTGCCAGCAGCTTTAGTTCTAGCGGGTTGTACGAGCAGTACTTC,CASSFSSSGLYEQYF
TRBV5-4,TRBD1,TRBJ1-6,TGTGCCAGCAGGGGGGACAGTCCAAGCTCCTATAATTCACCCCTCCACTTT,CASRGDSPSSYNSPLHF
TRBV10-1,TRBD2,TRBJ2-1,TGCGCCAGTTCACCGGCACTAGCGCGTTTCGGGGAGCAGTTCTTC,CASSPALARFGEQFF
TRBV7-2,NA,TRBJ1-5,TGTGCCAGCAGCTCGGACGGACAGTACAATCAGCCCCAGCATTTT,CASSSDGQYNQPQHF
TRBV27,TRBD1,TRBJ2-7,TGTGCCAGCAGCGACAGGGTTAACTACGAGCAGTACTTC,CASSDRVNYEQYF
TRBV19,NA,TRBJ1-6,TGTGCCAGTAGTACCGAGGGACTGGATAATTCACCCCTCCACTTT,CASSTEGLDNSPLHF
TRBV12-5,NA,TRBJ2-2,TGTGCTAGTGGTTTGGGACAGAGCACCGGGGAGCTGTTTTTT,CASGLGQSTGELFF
TRBV5-6,TRBD2,TRBJ2-1,TGTGCCAGCAGCTTCGGCGGGGGGGACTTACAGGGGCAGTTCTTC,CASSFGGGDLQGQFF
TRBV10-2,NA,TRBJ2-3,TGCGCCAGCAGTGAGCCCGAAAACACAGGAACAGATACGCAGTATTTT,CASSEPENTGTDTQYF